The 5 T cell receptor beta chains below were found in one sample sequenced in a study of cytotoxic CD8 clonotypes in ibrutinib-treated CLL (dated by TCRdb to the early 2020s). Library prep was done by the immunoSEQ multiplex PCR assay. TCRdb took this table from immuneACCESS and kept in-frame rearrangements with V and J called. Such tables lack part of the clones; where checked against another copy, unresolved V genes explain under half of the gap, and the rest is unexplained. The sample contains approximately 40,000 clones, 70% of them found a single time. The ten largest clones add up to 9.5% to 13% of the sample. According to the study, the label for this sample's time point signals: progressive disease on ibrutinib. This material consisted of PBMCs, taken at disease progression, from a patient treated with ibrutinib. The receptors stem from a human donor with chronic lymphocytic leukemia.

This clone came up a few times. The chain joins TRBV27 to TRBJ2-7; tentative D call: TRBD1 (6 bases). Trimming took off 5 bases at V and 3 bases at J, with 11 bases between the two ends. The CDR3 length is 13 residues. Per the germline V gene, CDR1 is MNHEY and CDR2 is SMNVEV (reference sequence). The CDR3 coding sequence is TGTGCCAGCAGTCTCATGGACAGCTACGAGCAGTACTTC. This translates into CASSLMDSYEQYF.

The chain links TRBV6-5 to TRBJ2-6, with a weak D call TRBD1 (6 bases). The CDR3 is 16 residues long. V dropped 2 bases and J dropped 3 bases, with 11 bases sitting between them. Looked up from germline, CDR1 is MNHEY and CDR2 is SVGAGI. The CDR3 DNA follows: TGTGCCAGCAGTTACGCCCCAGGGGATGGGGCCAACGTCCTGACTTTC. This codes for CASSYAPGDGANVLTF.

This clone appeared a few times. The chain joins TRBV18 to TRBJ1-5, with D perhaps matching TRBD1 (5 bases). The ends were cut back, 1 base at V and 1 base at J, with 5 bases in the middle. Germline V gene lookup returns CDR1 KGHSH and CDR2 LQKENI. The CDR3 has 14 residues. DNA of the CDR3: TGTGCCAGCTCACCACGGGACAGCAATCAGCCCCAGCATTTT. It yields the protein CASSPRDSNQPQHF.

The rearrangement links TRBV6-1 to TRBJ2-3; maybe TRBD2 (5 bases). V gave up 6 bases and J gave up 10 bases, with 14 bases separating them. Germline CDR1 and CDR2: MNHNS and SASEGT. The CDR3 loop spans 12 amino acids. CDR3 sequence: CASRAVARAQYF. For the CDR3, the DNA is TGTGCCAGCAGAGCCGTAGCGCGTGCGCAGTATTTT.

The genes are TRBV28 and TRBJ1-2; D gene unclear. The CDR3 length is 15 residues. Trimming removed 7 bases at V and 4 bases at J, with 19 bases between. Germline V lookup: CDR1 MDHEN, CDR2 SYDVKM. CDR3 sequence reads: CASTKTPIPSYGYTF. The CDR3 region has the DNA TGTGCCAGCACAAAGACGCCAATACCGTCCTATGGCTACACCTTC.